What follows are 27 T cell receptor beta chains derived from one specimen sequenced in a study of T cell changes during pregnancy in multiple sclerosis (dated by TCRdb to the late 2010s). Libraries were constructed by the immunoSEQ multiplex PCR assay. What TCRdb holds here is the immuneACCESS table cut down to in-frame rearrangements. Part of the clones is not present; checked against another copy, under half of the missing clones reflect an unresolved V gene, and the others are unexplained. This sample lists 20,000 to 25,000 clones; roughly nine tenths were detected once. The top ten constitute about 7.7% of the sample. The source material was CD8+ T cells from peripheral blood mononuclear cells, sampled after pregnancy. The receptor set was obtained from a female donor with multiple sclerosis, enrolled in a pregnancy study.

This clone was observed a single time. This chain connects TRBV30 to TRBJ2-7; TRBD1 matches 10 bases. V shed 5 bases and J 4 bases; nucleotides not matched to a gene: 2. CDR1 and CDR2 from the germline V gene are GTSNPN and SVGIG (reference sequence). The length of the CDR3 is 12 residues. The CDR3 protein is CAWWDRGYEQYF. The CDR3 bases are TGTGCCTGGTGGGACAGGGGTTACGAGCAGTACTTC.

The chain recombines TRBV7-9 with TRBJ2-7, with 7 nucleotides matching TRBD1. Germline V gene lookup returns CDR1 SEHNR and CDR2 FQNEAQ (reference sequence). V dropped 2 bases and J dropped 3; count of bases not matched to a gene: 10. The CDR3 totals 16 residues. The CDR3 nucleotides are TGTGCCAGCAGCTTACCTCAATCCCGGGACAGCTACGAGCAGTACTTC. Its protein product is CASSLPQSRDSYEQYF.

The chain combines TRBV4-1 with TRBJ2-7; TRBD1 is a possible D gene (6 bases). The CDR3 has 16 amino acids. V was clipped by 0 bases and J by 0 bases, with 12 bases between them. Germline CDR1 MGHRA, CDR2 YSYEKL. This CDR3 is CASSQEGGPPSYEQYF. The CDR3, as DNA: TGCGCCAGCAGCCAAGAAGGGGGACCGCCCTCCTACGAGCAGTACTTC.

The chain combines TRBV2 with TRBJ2-3; 9 nucleotides line up with TRBD2. Per germline, CDR1 SNHLY and CDR2 FYNNEI. The CDR3 is 16 amino acids. V was clipped by 5 bases and J by 0 bases; unmatched bases: 6. The CDR3 DNA follows: TGTGCCAGCAGTCCTCCCGCGGGAGGGAGCACAGATACGCAGTATTTT. It specifies CASSPPAGGSTDTQYF.

The J gene is TRBJ1-1, the V gene TRBV5-1; TRBD1 agrees at 7 bases. This CDR3 spans 14 amino acids. Per the germline V gene, CDR1 is SGHRS and CDR2 is YFSETQ. Trimming took 2 bases from V and 7 from J; bases not matched to a gene: 8. This chain's CDR3 is CASSFDQTGVEAFF. CDR3 in DNA: TGCGCCAGCAGCTTTGACCAAACAGGGGTTGAAGCTTTCTTT.

The chain recombines TRBV6-4 with TRBJ1-2; TRBD1 might be the D (5 bases). V was clipped by 0 bases and J by 8 bases, with 13 bases between them. This CDR3 has 14 residues. CDR1 is MRHNA and CDR2 is SNTAGT in the germline V gene. CDR3 protein: CASSDSEGAKGYTF. CDR3 nucleotides: TGTGCCAGCAGTGACTCAGAAGGGGCGAAGGGCTACACCTTC.

This clone is medium-sized in the sample. The chain links TRBV29-1 to TRBJ2-7; a possible D gene is TRBD1 (6 bases). V dropped 5 bases and J dropped 6 bases, with 14 bases sitting between them. CDR3 length: 12 amino acids. Germline CDR1 SQVTM, CDR2 ANQGSEA. The CDR3 is CSVLRGSVEQYF. The CDR3 coding sequence is TGCAGCGTTCTAAGGGGGTCAGTCGAGCAGTACTTC.

This clone showed up just a few times. This chain joins TRBV5-8 and TRBJ1-2; no definite D call. CDR3 length equals 13 residues. The germline gives CDR1 SGHTS, CDR2 YDEGEE. The V end lost 8 bases, the J end lost 4 bases, and 15 bases lay between the germline ends. The CDR3 region has the DNA TGTGCCAGTACCTTTGAGCCCGCCTATGGCTACACCTTC. This translates into CASTFEPAYGYTF. Combining the CDR3 with reference TRBV5-8 and TRBJ1-2 gives the whole variable domain EAGVTQSPTHLIKTRGQQATLRCSPISGHTSVYWYQQALGLGLQFLLWYDEGEERNRGNFPPRFSGRQFPNYSSELNVNALELEDSALYLCASTFEPAYGYTFGSGTRLTVV.

The chain links TRBV4-1 to TRBJ2-5, with 8 bases matching TRBD2. The DNA end is a closer match to TRBJ2-7, so the J assignment may be wrong. Germline lookup yields CDR1 MGHRA and CDR2 YSYEKL. The CDR3 spans 16 residues. The CDR3 sequence is CASSQSEAGGTYEQYF. The CDR3 nucleotides are TGCGCCAGCAGCCAATCGGAGGCGGGAGGTACCTACGAGCAGTACTTC.

The table lists this clone with a count of one. V gene TRBV25-1 combines with J gene TRBJ2-7; 8 bases line up with TRBD1. Germline-derived CDR1 and CDR2 are MGHDK and SYGVNS. The V and J ends lost 6 bases and 6 bases, in that order; junction bases with no gene match: 1. CDR3 length: 11 amino acids. The CDR3 DNA is TGTGCCAGCAGAACAGGGGGCGAGCAGTACTTC. This encodes CASRTGGEQYF.

V is TRBV30 and J is TRBJ2-7, with 13 positions matching TRBD2. The CDR3 totals 16 residues. Germline V gene data show CDR1 as GTSNPN and CDR2 as SVGIG (reference sequence). Trimming removed 3 bases from V and 3 bases from J; junction bases left unmatched: 8. The CDR3 bases are TGTGCCTGGAGCATCACTAGCGGGAGGGATCTCTACGAGCAGTACTTC. The encoded protein is CAWSITSGRDLYEQYF.

The chain joins TRBV10-1 to TRBJ2-4; a weak D match, TRBD1 (6 bases). This CDR3 contains 14 residues. V dropped 5 bases and J dropped 2 bases, with 10 bases sitting between them. The germline V gene encodes CDR1 WNHNN and CDR2 SYGVQD (reference sequence). The CDR3 nucleotides read TGCGCCAGCAGTTACAGGGCTCCCAAAAACATTCAGTACTTC. It translates to CASSYRAPKNIQYF.

This chain joins TRBV18 and TRBJ2-1, with 12 bases fitting TRBD2. CDR3 length equals 19 residues. Germline V gives CDR1 KGHSH, CDR2 LQKENI. Losses at the gene ends were 1 base for V and 4 bases for J; bases not matched to a gene: 11. The CDR3 loop is CASSPLGTSGSTGYNEQFF. CDR3 DNA sequence: TGTGCCAGCTCACCACTGGGGACTAGCGGGTCTACGGGGTACAATGAGCAGTTCTTC.

J is TRBJ2-7 and V is TRBV9, with D tentatively TRBD1 (6 bases). V lost 4 bases and J 5 bases, leaving 16 bases between the germline ends. The CDR3 is 14 residues long. Germline V gene lookup returns CDR1 SGDLS and CDR2 YYNGEE. In DNA, the CDR3 is TGTGCCAGCAGCTCAGGAGTAGGGGGAGACGAGCAGTACTTC. Protein: CASSSGVGGDEQYF.

The gene calls are TRBV14 and TRBJ2-3, with a weak D call TRBD2 (6 bases). Germline V lookup: CDR1 SGHDN, CDR2 FVKESK. V was pared by 3 bases and J by 5 bases, with 18 bases between. The CDR3 runs to 16 residues. Here the CDR3 DNA reads TGTGCCAGCAGCCAGGGGGTAGCGGCCACATTAGATACGCAGTATTTT. Protein sequence: CASSQGVAATLDTQYF.

This chain joins TRBV6-5 and TRBJ1-1; 10 bases map to TRBD1. Germline loops: CDR1 MNHEY, CDR2 SVGAGI. V lost 1 base, J lost 1 base, and 3 bases stayed unmatched. The CDR3 runs 16 residues. The CDR3, as DNA: TGTGCCAGCAGTTACTATGGACAGGGGGGGAACACTGAAGCTTTCTTT. It yields the protein CASSYYGQGGNTEAFF.

The chain combines TRBV4-1 with TRBJ2-7; the D is unclear. Germline lookup yields CDR1 MGHRA and CDR2 YSYEKL. The CDR3 is 13 amino acids. V was pared by 1 base and J by 2 bases, with 6 bases between. The CDR3 DNA reads as TGCGCCAGCAGCCAAGCCTCCGCCTACGAGCAGTACTTC. Protein product: CASSQASAYEQYF.

The CDR3 DNA reads as TGTGCCAGCAGTGAGAAGGACTTCTCCTATAATTCACCCCTCCACTTT. It codes for CASSEKDFSYNSPLHF. The J gene is TRBJ1-6, the V gene TRBV6-1; D unclear. The V gene's germline CDR1 is MNHNS and CDR2 SASEGT. The CDR3 extends over 16 amino acids. V was clipped by 3 bases and J by 0 bases, with 9 bases between them.

The J gene is TRBJ2-1, the V gene TRBV28; TRBD2 aligns across 7 bases. CDR1 and CDR2 (germline): MDHEN, SYDVKM. The length of the CDR3 is 17 residues. The junction had 14 bases not matched to a gene; V was cut back by 6 bases and J by 3 bases. The CDR3 spells CASSPREGRTHYNEQFF. The CDR3 nucleotides are TGTGCCAGCAGCCCCAGGGAGGGGCGAACCCACTACAATGAGCAGTTCTTC.

The rearrangement joins TRBV7-6 to TRBJ2-3, with 10 bases aligning to TRBD2. The CDR3 contains 20 residues. Germline V gene lookup returns CDR1 SGHVS and CDR2 FNYEAQ. Trimming cost V 5 bases and J 6 bases; bases outside gene matches: 23. The CDR3 DNA reads as TGTGCCAGCAGCCCAACTCCGGGACTAGCGAGTGTAGAGTCCCACGATACGCAGTATTTT. Translated: CASSPTPGLASVESHDTQYF.

The CDR3, as DNA: TGTGCCAGCAGTTTTTGGACAGGGGCCGCAACTAATGAAAAACTGTTTTTT. It is translated as CASSFWTGAATNEKLFF. This rearrangement joins TRBV7-6 to TRBJ1-4, with TRBD1 matching over 9 bases. The CDR3 spans 17 residues. The germline CDR1 and CDR2 sequences are SGHVS and FNYEAQ. V lost 6 bases to trimming and J lost 0 bases; unmatched junction nucleotides: 8.

The chain links TRBV7-8 to TRBJ2-7; the match to TRBD2 covers 8 bases. The germline V gene has CDR1 SGHVS and CDR2 FQNEAQ. V shed 5 bases and J 4 bases; nucleotides not matched to a gene: 7. The length of the CDR3 is 14 residues. CDR3 DNA sequence: TGTGCCAGCAGCCTGGGGACTAGAGTGTACGAGCAGTACTTC. Its translation is CASSLGTRVYEQYF.

The genes are TRBV30 and TRBJ2-7; 8 bases match TRBD2. Trimming at V came to 0 bases and at J to 2 bases, leaving 3 bases not matched to a gene. The CDR3 extends over 14 amino acids. The germline gives CDR1 GTSNPN, CDR2 SVGIG (reference sequence). CDR3 amino acids: CAWSVLAEPYEQYF. The CDR3 nucleotides are TGTGCCTGGAGTGTACTAGCGGAGCCCTACGAGCAGTACTTC.

This clone has just one count. This rearrangement joins TRBV7-9 to TRBJ2-1, with 11 bases fitting TRBD2. The germline V gene has CDR1 SEHNR and CDR2 FQNEAQ (reference sequence). This CDR3 has 16 residues. The trim removed 4 bases at V and 8 bases at J, leaving 10 bases unmatched. This CDR3 is CASSSTSGSRIYEQFF. Written as DNA, the CDR3 is TGTGCCAGCAGCTCTACTAGCGGGAGTCGGATCTATGAGCAGTTCTTC.

This chain links TRBV4-1 with TRBJ1-5; D may be TRBD1 (5 bases). V gave up 1 base and J gave up 7 bases, with 11 bases separating them. CDR1 MGHRA and CDR2 YSYEKL come from the germline V gene. The CDR3 spans 14 residues. The CDR3 region is CASSQVGGEQPQHF. DNA of the CDR3: TGCGCCAGCAGCCAAGTCGGGGGGGAGCAGCCCCAGCATTTT.

This chain joins TRBV7-9 and TRBJ2-5; no reliable D call. Trimming removed 0 bases at V and 2 bases at J, with 10 bases between. The CDR3 covers 15 residues. Per the germline V gene, CDR1 is SEHNR and CDR2 is FQNEAQ (reference sequence). CDR3 amino acids: CASSLAPSIQETQYF. CDR3 coding DNA: TGTGCCAGCAGCTTAGCGCCGAGCATTCAAGAGACCCAGTACTTC.

The chain is built from TRBV13 and TRBJ1-1, with D uncertain. The germline V gene has CDR1 PRHDT and CDR2 FYEKMQ (reference sequence). CDR3 size: 13 residues. V was shortened by 8 bases and J by 5 bases, with 15 bases between the two germline ends. Here the CDR3 DNA reads TGTGCCAGCCGGGGTGGTGGGGAAACTGAAGCTTTCTTT. Amino acids: CASRGGGETEAFF.